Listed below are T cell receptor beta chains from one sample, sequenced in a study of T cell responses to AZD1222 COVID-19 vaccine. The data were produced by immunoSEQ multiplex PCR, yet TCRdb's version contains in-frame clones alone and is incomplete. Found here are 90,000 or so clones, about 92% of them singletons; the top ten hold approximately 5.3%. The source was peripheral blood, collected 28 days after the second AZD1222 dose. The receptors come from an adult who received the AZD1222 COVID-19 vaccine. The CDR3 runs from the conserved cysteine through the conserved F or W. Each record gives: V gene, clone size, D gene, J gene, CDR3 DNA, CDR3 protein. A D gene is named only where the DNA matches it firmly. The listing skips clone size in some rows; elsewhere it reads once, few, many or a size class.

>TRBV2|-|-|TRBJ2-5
TGTGCCAGCAGTGTAGGCACAGCCATAAGCGAGACCCAGTACTTC
CASSVGTAISETQYF
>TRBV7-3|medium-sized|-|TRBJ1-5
TGTGCCAGCAGCCCGACAGGTGGCAATCAGCCCCAGCATTTT
CASSPTGGNQPQHF
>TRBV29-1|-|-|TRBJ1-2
TGCAGCGTCGAAGCCCCAACCAGTTATTCCTATGGCTACACCTTC
CSVEAPTSYSYGYTF
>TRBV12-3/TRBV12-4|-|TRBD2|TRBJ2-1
TGTGCCAGCAGACTAGCGGGGGGCAATGAGCAGTTCTTC
CASRLAGGNEQFF
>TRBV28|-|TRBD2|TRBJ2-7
TGTGCCAGCAGTTTTCCGTTAAAGCGGGGGGCAACCTACGAGCAGTACTTC
CASSFPLKRGATYEQYF
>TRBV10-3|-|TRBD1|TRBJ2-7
TGTGCCATCAGTGAGCCCCTCAGGGGACAGGCCAGCTACGAGCAGTACTTC
CAISEPLRGQASYEQYF
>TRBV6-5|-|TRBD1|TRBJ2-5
TGTGCCAGCAGTACTTGGACAGGGCACCAAGAGACCCAGTACTTC
CASSTWTGHQETQYF
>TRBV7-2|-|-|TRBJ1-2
TGTGCCAGCAGCTTAGAGGGGTGGATCGGAGCTTATGGCTACACCTTC
CASSLEGWIGAYGYTF
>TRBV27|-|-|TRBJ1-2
TGTGCCAGCAGTGTTCGGGGCCTGCCCCTTAACTATGGCTACACCTTC
CASSVRGLPLNYGYTF
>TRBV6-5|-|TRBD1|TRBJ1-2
TGTGCCAGCAGCCCGACAGGGAATAACTATGGCTACACCTTC
CASSPTGNNYGYTF
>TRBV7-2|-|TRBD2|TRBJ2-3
TGTGCCAGCAGCCGTTGGGGACTAGCGAGCACAGATACGCAGTATTTT
CASSRWGLASTDTQYF
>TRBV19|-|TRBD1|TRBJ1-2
TGTGCCAGTCTACGACAGGGATGGGACTATGGCTACACCTTC
CASLRQGWDYGYTF
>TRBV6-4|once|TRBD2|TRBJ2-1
TGTGCCAGCAGTGCCCTTGGGGGGGTCTCCTACAATGAGCAGTTCTTC
CASSALGGVSYNEQFF
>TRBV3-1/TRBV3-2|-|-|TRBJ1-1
TGTGCCAGCAGCCAAGGAGCTTCTGCGGACACTGAAGCTTTCTTT
CASSQGASADTEAFF
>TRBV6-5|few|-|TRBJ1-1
TGTGCCAGCAGCGCCCCGGGCCAGGGGAACACTGAAGCTTTCTTT
CASSAPGQGNTEAFF
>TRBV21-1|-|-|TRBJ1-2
TGTGCCAGCAGCAAAAGGAACAGCCTTATTTATGGCTACACCTTC
CASSKRNSLIYGYTF
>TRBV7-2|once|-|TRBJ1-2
TGTGCCACCTCCGCAGGGATCGATGGCTACACCTTC
CATSAGIDGYTF
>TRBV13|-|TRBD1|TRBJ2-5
TGTGCCAGCAGCCTCTGGACAGGCTCCCAAGAGACCCAGTACTTC
CASSLWTGSQETQYF
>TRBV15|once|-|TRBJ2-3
TGTGCCACCAGTAACAGGGTGGCAGATACGCAGTATTTT
CATSNRVADTQYF
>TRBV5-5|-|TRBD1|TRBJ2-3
TGTGCCAGCAGCAGGGACAGCCACATCTGGGTGGATACGCAGTATTTT
CASSRDSHIWVDTQYF
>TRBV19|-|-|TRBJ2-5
TGTGCCAGTAGTCCCGATCAGGGTTTCGGGGAGACCCAGTACTTC
CASSPDQGFGETQYF
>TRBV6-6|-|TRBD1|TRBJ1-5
TGTGCCAGCGGGCGTTTTGGGACAGATAGCAATCAGCCCCAGCATTTT
CASGRFGTDSNQPQHF
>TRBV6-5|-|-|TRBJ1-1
TGTGCCAGCAGTTACTCCGCCGGGACGGTGAACACTGAAGCTTTCTTT
CASSYSAGTVNTEAFF
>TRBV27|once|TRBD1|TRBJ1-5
TGTGCCAGCAGTTCTTGGGACAGCTCTCTAAATAGCAATCAGCCCCAGCATTTT
CASSSWDSSLNSNQPQHF